Listed here is a single T cell receptor (beta chain). Its antigen is not yet known. Base quality data are lacking; no much larger clone is found one base away. Whole blood was collected in K2EDTA tubes by collaborating institutions according to the institutions' own protocols. For TCRbeta analysis, collaborators shipped samples in one of three forms: frozen whole blood, isolated PBMCs, or DNA extracted from either of those sample types. TCRbeta CDR3 regions were amplified from genomic DNA by means of the immunoSEQ Assay, a bias-controlled multiplex PCR. The paper's data handling went like this. Within the assay, amplification of reference gene primers was used to estimate how many nucleated cells each sample contained. To quantify the absolute abundance of each unique TCRbeta CDR3 rearrangement, sequence reads were collapsed and filtered. For each sample, productive Simpson clonality was calculated as the square root of Simpson's diversity index across productive rearrangements. TCRdb limited this immuneACCESS table to in-frame rearrangements with V and J called. A share of clones is missing; checked studies link under half to unresolved V genes, and the rest is unexplained. The V and J calls and clone size are taken from that table; D and trimming were inferred from the DNA. Here the sample has some 140,000 clones; under 95% occur a single time. Of the sample, under 0.6% falls within the top ten clones.

These data belong to a study of blood T cell repertoires in COVID-19 (dated by TCRdb to about 2020). Background on the whole study: The collaborator samples originated in the United States, Italy and Spain and spanned the acute and convalescent phases of COVID-19. The repertoires were released in a freely available public database meant as a resource for research on the immune response to SARS-CoV-2. Sample metadata almost always included a de-identified subject ID, COVID-19 status, age in years and sex. The material from the prospective study consisted of cDNA or gDNA derived from T cells, B-cell-depleted T cells, or PBMCs. The samples were drawn from the first 160 participants of the ongoing ImmuneRACE study and from 1,254 subjects provided by 6 global collaborators. The dataset comprised deeply sampled blood TCRbeta repertoires from subjects exposed to, actively infected with, or recovered from COVID-19. Where available, HLA class I and class II types were obtained from metadata supplied by the sample provider rather than from assay-based typing.

Taken from cysteine to phenylalanine, the CDR3 has 12 residues. The CDR3 DNA has 36 bases and is translated from base 1. The trim is 4 bases for V and 8 bases for J, with a gap of 11 bases between the germline ends. CDR1 and CDR2, per the germline V gene (reference sequence), are LGHDT and YNNKEL. Findings and caveats that apply to the study as a whole: How much clinical and demographic metadata was included differed by source and by participant, and the metadata was provided uncurated.

The sequence came from a man aged 50 or older with acute or convalescent COVID-19. The sequenced sample was peripheral blood. This receptor chain uses TRBV3-1 (or the pseudogene TRBV3-2) and TRBJ1-1; the D segment could be TRBD1, given 6 matching bases. The bases are TGTGCCAGCAGCCTACAGGGCGGGGAAGCTTTCTTT. This yields the protein CASSLQGGEAFF.